Listed here is a single T cell receptor (beta chain). Its specificity is not known. Patients were ruled out by autoimmune disease history or systemic immunosuppression. The timepoints at which blood was sampled were baseline, cycle 4 day 1, and cycle 7 day 1. The sample belongs to a study of OX40 agonist ivuxolimab in advanced cancers. Study-level information: An agonistic anti-OX40 (CD134) antibody, ivuxolimab, was used to treat the patients.

Study observations and caveats: Low normalized T-cell clonal expansion also characterized some of the nonresponders.

TCRdb's table, derived via immunoSEQ multiplex PCR, lists solely in-frame clones and lacks some. The sample carries around 35,000 clones, 81% recorded once. The sample in question was CD4+ or CD8+ T cells sorted from blood, obtained in a trial of the OX40 agonist ivuxolimab. This clonotype originated in an adult with an advanced solid tumor such as melanoma, head and neck, liver or kidney cancer.

The CDR3 here is CASSLATGFEETQYF. The CDR3 DNA is TGCGCCAGCAGCTTGGCAACAGGGTTTGAAGAGACCCAGTACTTC. The gene calls are TRBV5-1 and TRBJ2-5; perhaps TRBD1 as D (6 bases). This CDR3 is built from 15 residues. The V end was cut by 0 bases, the J end by 3 bases, with 12 bases between. Germline CDR1 reads SGHRS; CDR2 reads YFSETQ.